The 2 T cell receptor beta chains below all came from one sample that was sequenced in a study of T cell repertoires in aging, cancer and after chemotherapy. The template was genomic DNA from peripheral blood, not RNA. Rearranged V-D-J TRB sequences were amplified with a mixed TRB-A/B primer pool. Each CDR3 protein is one row after TCRdb ran MiXCR on the multiplex PCR reads. The table shows some 2,900 distinct CDR3 sequences, with roughly a third occurring only once. Sequenced: blood. The source of these receptors is a human donor with a solid tumor.

The CDR3 sequence: CASSSGDTLNYGYTF. CDR3 DNA: TGTGCCAGCAGTTCCGGGGACACCCTTAACTATGGCTACACCTTC. This chain uses TRBV6-5 with TRBJ1-2, with D tentatively TRBD1 (6 bases). The CDR3 length is 15 residues. With 4 bases removed from V and 1 base from J, the gap between germline ends came to 13 bases. Germline lookup yields CDR1 MNHEY and CDR2 SVGAGI.

This clonotype was counted only a few times. The chain couples TRBV10-3 to TRBJ1-6; D is uncertain. CDR3 length equals 12 residues. Germline values: CDR1 ENHRY, CDR2 SYGVKD. Deletions cut 6 bases from V and 7 bases from J, with 7 bases between. DNA of the CDR3: TGTGCCATCAGGACGACGAATTCACCCCTCCACTTT. Its translation: CAIRTTNSPLHF.